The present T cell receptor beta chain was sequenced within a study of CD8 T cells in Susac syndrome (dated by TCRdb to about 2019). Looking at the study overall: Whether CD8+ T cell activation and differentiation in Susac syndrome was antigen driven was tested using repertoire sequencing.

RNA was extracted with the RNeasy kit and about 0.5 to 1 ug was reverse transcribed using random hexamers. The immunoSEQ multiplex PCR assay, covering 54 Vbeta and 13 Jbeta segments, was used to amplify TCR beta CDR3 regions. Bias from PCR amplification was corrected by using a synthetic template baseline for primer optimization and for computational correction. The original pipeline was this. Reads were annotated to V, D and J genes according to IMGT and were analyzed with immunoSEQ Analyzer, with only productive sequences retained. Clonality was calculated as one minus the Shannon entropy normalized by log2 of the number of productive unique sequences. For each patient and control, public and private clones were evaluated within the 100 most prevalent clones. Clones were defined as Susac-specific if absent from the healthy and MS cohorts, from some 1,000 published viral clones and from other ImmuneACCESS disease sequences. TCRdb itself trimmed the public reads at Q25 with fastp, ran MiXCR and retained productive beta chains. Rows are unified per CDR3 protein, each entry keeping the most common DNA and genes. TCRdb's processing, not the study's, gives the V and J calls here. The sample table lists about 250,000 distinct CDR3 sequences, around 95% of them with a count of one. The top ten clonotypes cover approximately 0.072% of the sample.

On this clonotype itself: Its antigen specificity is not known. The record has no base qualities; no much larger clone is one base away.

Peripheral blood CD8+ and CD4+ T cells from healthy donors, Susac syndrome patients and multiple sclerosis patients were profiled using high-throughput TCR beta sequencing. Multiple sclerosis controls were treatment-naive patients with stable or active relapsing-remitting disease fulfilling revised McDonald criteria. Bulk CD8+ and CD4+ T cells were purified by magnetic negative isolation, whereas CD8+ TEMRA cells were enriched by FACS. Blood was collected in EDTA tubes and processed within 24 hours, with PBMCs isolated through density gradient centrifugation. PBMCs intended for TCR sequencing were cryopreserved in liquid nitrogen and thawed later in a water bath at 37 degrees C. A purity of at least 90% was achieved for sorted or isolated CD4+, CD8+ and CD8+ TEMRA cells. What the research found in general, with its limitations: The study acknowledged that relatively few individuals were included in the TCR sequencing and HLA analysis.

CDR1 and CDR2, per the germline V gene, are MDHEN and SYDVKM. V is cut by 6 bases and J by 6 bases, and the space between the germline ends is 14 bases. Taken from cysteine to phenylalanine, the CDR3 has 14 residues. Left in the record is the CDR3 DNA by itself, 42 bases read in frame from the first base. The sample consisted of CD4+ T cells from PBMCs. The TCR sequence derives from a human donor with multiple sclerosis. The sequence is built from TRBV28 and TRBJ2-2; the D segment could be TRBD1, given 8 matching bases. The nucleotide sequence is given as TGTGCCAGCAGACGGACAGGGAGGGCCGGGGAGCTGTTTTTT. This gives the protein CASRRTGRAGELFF.